A single sample gave rise to the 17 T cell receptor beta chains below, sequenced in a study of post-analysis software for immune sequencing data. Unique molecular identifiers were present in the TCR beta cDNA libraries. TCRdb re-called the PCR reads through MiXCR, storing one row per CDR3 protein. The sample includes some 800,000 distinct CDR3 sequences, roughly 46% seen only once; the top ten take roughly 4.9%. What these receptors recognize is not known. Study-wide results and limits: Controls showed lower frequencies than patients for a handful of TRBV segments, and TRBV5-6, TRBV5-1 and TRBV20-1 were among these.

Sequencing was performed on blood. The receptors come from a girl between 5 and 17 years old with multiple sclerosis.

The chain couples TRBV5-6 to TRBJ2-4; 7 positions match TRBD2. The J call may be faulty, since TRBJ2-5 better matches the DNA end. CDR1 is SGHDT, CDR2 YYEEEE, per germline. The CDR3 is 13 residues long. The CDR3 protein is CASRPAGVETQYF. The CDR3 coding sequence is TGTGCCAGCAGACCCGCGGGAGTGGAGACCCAGTACTTC.

This clonotype was seen a few times. For the CDR3, the DNA is TGTGCCAGCAGCCCACTAGCGGGAGTTTTAGATACGCAGTATTTT. Amino acid sequence: CASSPLAGVLDTQYF. This rearrangement joins TRBV7-8 to TRBJ2-3, with TRBD2 identical over 11 bases. The ends lost 5 bases at V and 5 bases at J; junction bases unmatched: 6. The germline gives CDR1 SGHVS, CDR2 FQNEAQ. The CDR3 is made up of 15 amino acids.

The V call is TRBV20-1, the J call TRBJ1-4, with TRBD1 matching over 7 bases. The CDR3 extends over 14 amino acids. Germline V gene sequence: CDR1 DFQATT, CDR2 SNEGSKA (reference sequence). Germline trimming cut 2 bases from V and 3 bases from J; bases unmatched to any gene: 3. In DNA form, the CDR3 reads TGCAGTGCTAGACCAGGGGGGCCTAATGAAAAACTGTTTTTT. This sequence encodes CSARPGGPNEKLFF.

V is TRBV5-1 and J is TRBJ2-7; D is possibly TRBD1 (6 bases). Trimming left V 0 bases short and J 0 bases short, with 16 bases between. The germline V gene encodes CDR1 SGHRS and CDR2 YFSETQ. The CDR3 is 17 residues long. CDR3 DNA: TGCGCCAGCAGCTTGGGCGGTTGGACAGAAATCTCCTACGAGCAGTACTTC. Translated, it gives CASSLGGWTEISYEQYF.

This clonotype was seen once. V gene TRBV28 combines with J gene TRBJ2-5; 9 bases map to TRBD2. The J segment lost 11 bases and the V segment lost 4 bases, leaving 17 bases of the junction unmatched. The CDR3 consists of 16 residues. The V gene's germline CDR1 is MDHEN and CDR2 SYDVKM. This chain's CDR3 is CASSYPLGREGGEQYF. CDR3 nucleotides: TGTGCCAGCAGTTACCCCCTGGGGCGGGAGGGCGGTGAGCAGTACTTC.

The chain combines TRBV29-1 with TRBJ1-1, with unresolved D. The germline V and J ends were trimmed by 3 bases and 1 base, with 9 bases remaining between them. The CDR3 loop spans 13 amino acids. The V gene's germline CDR1 is SQVTM and CDR2 ANQGSEA. The CDR3 DNA follows: TGCAGCGTTGACCCTTCGTCGAACACTGAAGCTTTCTTT. This translates into CSVDPSSNTEAFF.

The gene calls are TRBV6-5 and TRBJ1-1; maybe TRBD1 (5 bases). V gave up 2 bases and J gave up 4 bases, with 14 bases separating them. Per germline, CDR1 MNHEY and CDR2 SVGAGI. This CDR3 contains 15 residues. CDR3 amino acids: CASSYVLGGSTEAFF. The CDR3 DNA follows: TGTGCCAGCAGTTACGTGCTCGGGGGGTCCACTGAAGCTTTCTTT.

The chain has TRBV29-1 and TRBJ1-2; D is unclear. This CDR3 comprises 10 residues. Looked up from germline, CDR1 is SQVTM and CDR2 is ANQGSEA. Trimming removed 4 bases from V and 6 bases from J, with 6 bases in between. For the CDR3, the DNA is TGCAGCGTTGTAGGCAATGGCTACACCTTC. It encodes CSVVGNGYTF.

The gene calls are TRBV7-2 and TRBJ1-2; a possible D gene is TRBD1 (6 bases). Deletions cut 2 bases from V and 7 bases from J, with 17 bases between. This CDR3 region has 15 residues. From germline, CDR1 is SGHTA and CDR2 FQGNSA. In DNA, the CDR3 is TGTGCCAGCAGCTTATGGGGGGGCGTGAGGAGTGGCTACACCTTC. Its protein is CASSLWGGVRSGYTF.

Many counts were recorded for this clonotype. The V gene is TRBV5-1, the J gene TRBJ2-7; no clear D gene. Germline CDR1 reads SGHRS; CDR2 reads YFSETQ. The CDR3 consists of 14 residues. Trimming left V 0 bases short and J 0 bases short, with 7 bases between. This CDR3 reads CASSLDPSSYEQYF. The DNA for the CDR3 is TGCGCCAGCAGCTTGGACCCGAGCTCCTACGAGCAGTACTTC. Combining the CDR3 with reference TRBV5-1 and TRBJ2-7 gives the whole variable domain KAGVTQTPRYLIKTRGQQVTLSCSPISGHRSVSWYQQTPGQGLQFLFEYFSETQRNKGNFPGRFSGRQFSNSRSEMNVSTLELGDSALYLCASSLDPSSYEQYFGPGTRLTVT.

This rearrangement joins TRBV6-5 to TRBJ1-2; no clear D gene. Germline V gene sequence: CDR1 MNHEY, CDR2 SVGAGI. The CDR3 contains 17 residues. The V and J ends lost 0 bases and 4 bases respectively, with 18 bases between them. DNA of the CDR3: TGTGCCAGCAGTTACTCGAGGGAGGGAGCTTTTTCCTATGGCTACACCTTC. Its protein product is CASSYSREGAFSYGYTF.

The gene calls are TRBV29-1 and TRBJ2-7; no clear D. CDR3 length: 11 amino acids. Germline V lookup: CDR1 SQVTM, CDR2 ANQGSEA. Deletions cut 2 bases from V and 4 bases from J, with 6 bases between. The CDR3 coding sequence is TGCAGCGTTGAATGGGTATACGAGCAGTACTTC. Its translation is CSVEWVYEQYF.

This clonotype was seen a few times. V gene TRBV7-2 combines with J gene TRBJ1-2; weak D call: TRBD1 (5 bases). V dropped 1 base and J dropped 4 bases, with 13 bases sitting between them. CDR1 SGHTA and CDR2 FQGNSA come from the germline V gene. This CDR3 has 15 residues. The CDR3 here is CASSLGQGELYGYTF. The CDR3 DNA is TGTGCCAGCAGCTTAGGTCAGGGAGAGCTCTATGGCTACACCTTC. The whole variable domain, remainder taken from reference TRBV7-2 and TRBJ1-2, is GAGVSQSPSNKVTEKGKDVELRCDPISGHTALYWYRQSLGQGLEFLIYFQGNSAPDKSGLPSDRFSAERTGGSVSTLTIQRTQQEDSAVYLCASSLGQGELYGYTFGSGTRLTVV.

This clonotype has only a few counts. This chain uses TRBV15 with TRBJ1-2; D is uncertain. CDR1 and CDR2 (germline): LNHNV, YYDKDF (reference sequence). The CDR3 covers 16 residues. Trimming cost V 8 bases and J 0 bases, with 19 bases left between them. The CDR3 here is CATGTILDSPNYGYTF. Here the CDR3 DNA reads TGTGCCACCGGTACCATCTTGGACTCACCTAACTATGGCTACACCTTC. Supplemented by reference TRBV15 and TRBJ1-2, the full variable domain reads DAMVIQNPRYQVTQFGKPVTLSCSQTLNHNVMYWYQQKSSQAPKLLFHYYDKDFNNEADTPDNFQSRRPNTSFCFLDIRSPGLGDTAMYLCATGTILDSPNYGYTFGSGTRLTVV.

The J gene is TRBJ1-6, the V gene TRBV2; no clear D. Germline V gives CDR1 SNHLY, CDR2 FYNNEI. The V and J ends lost 4 bases and 1 base respectively, with 11 bases between them. CDR3 length: 16 amino acids. CDR3 sequence: CASSVRGVSYNSPLHF. Written as DNA, the CDR3 is TGTGCCAGCAGTGTCCGTGGGGTATCCTATAATTCACCCCTCCACTTT.

About this clonotype itself: Mismatch with germline at one junction end may stem from a read error. The chain carries TRBV24-1 and TRBJ2-2; TRBD2 might be the D (5 bases). The germline V gene has CDR1 KGHDR and CDR2 SFDVKD. This CDR3 spans 13 amino acids. The CDR3 DNA is TGTGTCACCAGTGAGGGCGGAACCGGGGAGCTGTTTTTT. It yields the protein CVTSEGGTGELFF.

The rearrangement uses TRBV7-2 and TRBJ2-5; 12 nucleotides agree with TRBD1. Germline V gene lookup returns CDR1 SGHTA and CDR2 FQGNSA. With V trimmed by 7 bases and J by 4 bases, 7 bases remained unmatched. CDR3 length equals 15 residues. The CDR3 DNA follows: TGTGCCAGCAAATCTGGGACAGGGGGCGGAGAGACCCAGTACTTC. Residues: CASKSGTGGGETQYF.